The 13 T cell receptor beta chains given below trace back to one sample, sequenced in a study of blood T cell repertoires in COVID-19. Using immunoSEQ multiplex PCR, the repertoire was profiled, and TCRdb retains in-frame clones only, with some absent. The sample has around 82,000 clones; 75% to 95% are singletons. Sequencing was carried out using peripheral blood. The receptors were sampled from a human donor in a cohort sampled during active COVID-19.

As for this clone: Other DNA sequences in the sample encode the same CDR3. This rearrangement joins TRBV11-2 to TRBJ2-1; 15 bases map to TRBD2. The germline V gene has CDR1 SGHAT and CDR2 FQNNGV. The V gene end was trimmed by 1 base and the J gene end by 2 bases; junction bases not matched to a gene: 0. The CDR3 contains 17 residues. As DNA, the CDR3 is TGTGCCAGCAGCTTAGGGACTAGCGGGGGGGCCTACAATGAGCAGTTCTTC. Its protein is CASSLGTSGGAYNEQFF.

Concerning this clone: Other DNA sequences of this sample code for an identical CDR3. CDR3 region: CASSFWRGSTDTQYF. CDR3 bases: TGTGCCAGCAGCTTCTGGCGGGGTAGCACAGATACGCAGTATTTT. V usage is TRBV7-8 and J usage is TRBJ2-3; D might be TRBD2 (6 bases). This CDR3 comprises 15 residues. Germline V CDR1 and CDR2: SGHVS, FQNEAQ. Deletions cut 3 bases from V and 0 bases from J, with 10 bases between. The whole variable domain, remainder taken from reference TRBV7-8 and TRBJ2-3, is GAGVSQSPRYKVAKRGQDVALRCDPISGHVSLFWYQQALGQGPEFLTYFQNEAQLDKSGLPSDRFFAERPEGSVSTLKIQRTQQEDSAVYLCASSFWRGSTDTQYFGPGTRLTVL.

Concerning this clone: The germline gene is not matched at one end of the junction; a read error may be the cause. This chain links TRBV6-1 with TRBJ2-7, with a weak D call TRBD1 (6 bases). Germline CDR1 and CDR2: MNHNS and SASEGT. This CDR3 is 19 amino acids long. CDR3 DNA sequence: TGTGCCAGCAGGGAAGACAGGACCTCGGATGTAAGGTTTCATTACGAGCAGTACTTC. Translated, it gives CASREDRTSDVRFHYEQYF.

In this sample, this clone turned up once. The J gene is TRBJ1-2, the V gene TRBV3-1 (or the pseudogene TRBV3-2); D unclear. V was clipped by 2 bases and J by 8 bases, with 12 bases between them. Germline V lookup: CDR1 LGHDT, CDR2 YNNKEL (reference sequence). CDR3 length: 13 amino acids. CDR3 in DNA: TGTGCCAGCAGCCAACTCGGGAGTTACGGCTACACCTTC. This translates into CASSQLGSYGYTF.

The rearrangement uses TRBV5-1 and TRBJ1-1, with unresolved D. Looked up from germline, CDR1 is SGHRS and CDR2 is YFSETQ. The CDR3 contains 14 residues. Trimming stripped 2 bases from V and 4 bases from J, with 12 bases between. As DNA, the CDR3 is TGCGCCAGCAGCTTAGAGGGTTTGAGCACTGAAGCTTTCTTT. This translates into CASSLEGLSTEAFF.

The rearrangement joins TRBV7-2 to TRBJ1-3, with unresolved D. The CDR3 length is 15 residues. V shed 4 bases and J shed 0 bases, with 10 bases lying between them. CDR1 SGHTA and CDR2 FQGNSA come from the germline V gene. In nucleotides, the CDR3 is TGTGCCAGCAGCTCCGGCGCGGCCTCTGGAAACACCATATATTTT. Translation: CASSSGAASGNTIYF.

This chain links TRBV29-1 with TRBJ2-3; 7 bases align to TRBD1. The V gene's germline CDR1 is SQVTM and CDR2 ANQGSEA. V shed 5 bases and J 6 bases; nucleotides not matched to a gene: 2. The CDR3 is 11 residues long. The CDR3 nucleotides read TGCAGCGTTCCCAGGGGGGATACGCAGTATTTT. Its translation: CSVPRGDTQYF.

V gene TRBV6-5 combines with J gene TRBJ2-1, with TRBD1 matching 8 bases. The CDR3 runs to 14 residues. The V gene's germline CDR1 is MNHEY and CDR2 SVGAGI. Losses at the gene ends were 5 bases for V and 3 bases for J; bases not matched to a gene: 3. CDR3 sequence reads: CASSKQGDYNEQFF. In nucleotides, the CDR3 is TGTGCCAGCAGTAAACAGGGGGACTACAATGAGCAGTTCTTC.

The chain has TRBV2 and TRBJ2-3, with D tentatively TRBD2 (7 bases). Germline V gene sequence: CDR1 SNHLY, CDR2 FYNNEI. V was shortened by 1 base and J by 2 bases, with 10 bases between the two germline ends. The CDR3 has 15 amino acids. As DNA, the CDR3 is TGTGCCAGCAGTGAAGGGGGGGGGCCCACAGATACGCAGTATTTT. This codes for CASSEGGGPTDTQYF.

The V and J genes are TRBV18 and TRBJ1-3; 9 bases line up with TRBD1. J was trimmed by 3 bases and V by 4 bases; bases with no gene match: 7. The germline CDR1 and CDR2 sequences are KGHSH and LQKENI. The CDR3 runs 16 residues. CDR3 sequence reads: CASSLAMGQGGNTIYF. CDR3 sequence (DNA): TGTGCCAGCTCACTAGCGATGGGACAGGGTGGAAACACCATATATTTT. The full variable domain, rest sourced from reference TRBV18 and TRBJ1-3, is NAGVMQNPRHLVRRRGQEARLRCSPMKGHSHVYWYRQLPEEGLKFMVYLQKENIIDESGMPKERFSAEFPKEGPSILRIQQVVRGDSAAYFCASSLAMGQGGNTIYFGEGSWLTVV.

The chain has TRBV9 and TRBJ1-1; 9 bases are shared with TRBD1. V lost 2 bases, J lost 4 bases, and 3 bases stayed unmatched. CDR1 and CDR2 from the germline V gene are SGDLS and YYNGEE. The CDR3 covers 14 residues. The CDR3 is CASSVIQGATEAFF. In nucleotides, the CDR3 is TGTGCCAGCAGCGTGATACAGGGGGCCACTGAAGCTTTCTTT.

The V and J genes are TRBV5-1 and TRBJ2-5; D perhaps matches TRBD1 (6 bases). The V end lost 5 bases, the J end lost 2 bases, and 13 bases lay between the germline ends. The germline V gene encodes CDR1 SGHRS and CDR2 YFSETQ. This CDR3 has 14 amino acids. DNA for the CDR3: TGCGCCAGCAGACTAGGACAGAGACAAGAGACCCAGTACTTC. Its translation is CASRLGQRQETQYF.

The chain has TRBV7-8 and TRBJ1-2, with a weak D call TRBD1 (6 bases). Per the germline V gene, CDR1 is SGHVS and CDR2 is FQNEAQ. The V and J ends lost 1 base and 0 bases respectively, with 12 bases between them. This CDR3 has 16 residues. The CDR3 protein is CASSLGFAGANYGYTF. For the CDR3, the DNA is TGTGCCAGCAGCTTAGGCTTTGCAGGGGCTAACTATGGCTACACCTTC.